These T cell receptor beta chains were read from a single sample in a study of T cell changes during pregnancy in multiple sclerosis. Data came from immunoSEQ multiplex PCR; TCRdb stores just in-frame clones and leaves some out. The sample records around 88,000 clones, approximately 92% being singletons. The source was peripheral blood, collected in the first trimester of pregnancy. The origin of the receptors is a female donor with multiple sclerosis, enrolled in a pregnancy study. CDR3s include the opening cysteine and the closing phenylalanine or tryptophan. Each record gives: CDR3 length, V gene, J gene, clone size, D gene, CDR3 protein, CDR3 DNA. D genes are given only for firm matches. Size is stated for part of the rows, as once, few or many counts, or as a class when the clone is expanded.

17	TRBV2	TRBJ2-1	once	TRBD2	CASSTWTSGRALHEQFF	TGTGCCAGCAGTACGTGGACTAGCGGGAGGGCCCTGCATGAGCAGTTCTTC
16	TRBV7-8	TRBJ2-1	NA	TRBD2	CASSARIAGVTNEQFF	TGTGCCAGCAGCGCTAGAATAGCGGGAGTAACCAATGAGCAGTTCTTC
15	TRBV7-6	TRBJ2-7	NA	TRBD1	CASSLPPQGAGEQYF	TGTGCCAGCAGCTTACCACCACAGGGGGCGGGAGAGCAGTACTTC
13	TRBV29-1	TRBJ2-3	few	TRBD2	CSGTSGSGDTQYF	TGCAGCGGGACTAGCGGGAGTGGGGATACGCAGTATTTT
16	TRBV11-3	TRBJ2-3	NA	TRBD1	CASSLGQGPSTDTQYF	TGTGCCAGCAGCTTAGGACAGGGTCCTAGCACAGATACGCAGTATTTT
13	TRBV7-2	TRBJ2-7	NA	NA	CASSLVYRDEQYF	TGTGCCAGCAGCTTAGTCTACAGGGACGAGCAGTACTTC
16	TRBV27	TRBJ2-7	NA	TRBD2	CASSVRTSGRLGEQYF	TGTGCCAGCAGTGTCAGGACTAGCGGGAGGTTGGGAGAGCAGTACTTC
15	TRBV19	TRBJ2-1	NA	TRBD2	CASRYSGGTNNEQFF	TGTGCCAGTAGGTACAGCGGGGGGACGAATAATGAGCAGTTCTTC
15	TRBV5-1	TRBJ2-1	NA	TRBD2	CASSFGLAGSNEQFF	TGCGCCAGCAGCTTTGGACTAGCGGGATCAAATGAGCAGTTCTTC
19	TRBV7-8	TRBJ2-5	few	TRBD2	CASSLPPWLAGLAEETQYF	TGTGCCAGCAGCTTGCCCCCGTGGCTAGCGGGATTAGCTGAAGAGACCCAGTACTTC
15	TRBV19	TRBJ1-2	NA	TRBD1	CASSPQGVSDYGYTF	TGTGCCAGTAGTCCCCAGGGGGTAAGCGACTATGGCTACACCTTC
14	TRBV4-2	TRBJ2-2	NA	NA	CASSQGSGTGELFF	TGTGCCAGCAGCCAAGGATCAGGCACCGGGGAGCTGTTTTTT
18	TRBV7-2	TRBJ2-1	NA	TRBD2	CASSLEDATSGGGNEQFF	TGTGCCAGCAGCTTAGAGGACGCAACTAGCGGGGGTGGCAATGAGCAGTTCTTC
15	TRBV28	TRBJ2-7	NA	TRBD1	CASSAFGTGVDEQYF	TGTGCCAGCAGCGCCTTCGGGACAGGGGTCGACGAGCAGTACTTC
14	TRBV28	TRBJ2-7	NA	NA	CASRKDSPIYEQYF	TGTGCCAGCAGGAAGGACAGCCCAATCTACGAGCAGTACTTC
18	TRBV19	TRBJ2-3	NA	TRBD1	CASSVLGAGTGSMDTQYF	TGTGCCAGTAGCGTCCTCGGCGCCGGGACAGGGTCTATGGATACGCAGTATTTT